These 32 T cell receptor beta chains share one sample of origin, sequenced in a study of CD8 T cells in ankylosing spondylitis. Each CDR3 protein is one row after TCRdb ran MiXCR on the 5' RACE reads. The repertoire holds some 180,000 distinct CDR3 sequences, with about 20% as singletons. Sequencing was done on a sample of blood, either unsorted or a sorted T cell fraction (not recorded which). The receptors were gathered from a male donor aged 10-29 years with ankylosing spondylitis or in good health (not recorded which).

A few counts support this clonotype. The chain is built from TRBV29-1 and TRBJ2-1, with D hard to call. The CDR3 has 9 amino acids. From germline, CDR1 is SQVTM and CDR2 ANQGSEA. Trimming left V 1 base short and J 9 bases short, with 1 base between. The CDR3 region is CSVEAEQFF. Written as DNA, the CDR3 is TGCAGCGTTGAAGCTGAGCAGTTCTTC.

This clonotype has at least ten counts. For the CDR3, the DNA is TGCAGTGCTAGTGAAGGGGAAGAGACCCAGTACTTC. The encoded protein is CSASEGEETQYF. The J gene is TRBJ2-5, the V gene TRBV20-1; a possible D gene is TRBD1 (5 bases). V lost 3 bases, J lost 3 bases, and 8 bases lay in between. Germline V gene sequence: CDR1 DFQATT, CDR2 SNEGSKA (reference sequence). The CDR3 covers 12 residues.

The CDR3 sequence is CASSLWQNLNEQFF. In nucleotides, the CDR3 is TGTGCCAGCAGCTTGTGGCAAAACCTGAATGAGCAGTTCTTC. The gene calls are TRBV5-6 and TRBJ2-1; D gene ambiguous. V was clipped by 1 base and J by 7 bases, with 12 bases between them. Germline assignment: CDR1 SGHDT and CDR2 YYEEEE. The CDR3 consists of 14 residues.

This clonotype was picked up many times. V is TRBV2 and J is TRBJ2-2; a weak D match, TRBD1 (6 bases). The CDR3 runs to 14 residues. Germline V gene data show CDR1 as SNHLY and CDR2 as FYNNEI. V was trimmed by 8 bases and J by 5 bases, leaving 15 bases between them. CDR3 loop: CASGDRSWTGELFF. CDR3 sequence (DNA): TGTGCCAGCGGCGACAGGTCGTGGACCGGGGAGCTGTTTTTT.

This clonotype has ten or more counts. This chain uses TRBV12-3 or TRBV12-4 with TRBJ2-3, with unresolved D. Between the trimmed V and J ends, which lost 5 bases and 9 bases, there was a span of 12 bases. This CDR3 region has 12 residues. The CDR3 DNA follows: TGTGCCAGCAGTCTCGGACGGTGGACGCAGTATTTT. This sequence encodes CASSLGRWTQYF.

In this sample, this clonotype turned up many times. This chain joins TRBV12-3 or TRBV12-4 and TRBJ1-3; D not certain. V was trimmed by 1 base and J by 4 bases, leaving 2 bases between them. The CDR3 length is 12 residues. Here the CDR3 reads CASSLGGNTIYF. The CDR3 region has the DNA TGTGCCAGCAGTTTAGGCGGAAACACCATATATTTT.

This clonotype was seen ten or more times. In nucleotides, the CDR3 is TGTGCCAGCAGCGTTGGAAGCTCCTACAATGAGCAGTTCTTC. Amino acids: CASSVGSSYNEQFF. The gene calls are TRBV7-2 and TRBJ2-1; unclear D gene. The V and J ends lost 5 bases and 0 bases respectively, with 8 bases between them. The CDR3 has 14 amino acids. Germline assignment: CDR1 SGHTA and CDR2 FQGNSA. Looking up the rest from reference TRBV7-2 and TRBJ2-1 gives the full variable domain: GAGVSQSPSNKVTEKGKDVELRCDPISGHTALYWYRQSLGQGLEFLIYFQGNSAPDKSGLPSDRFSAERTGGSVSTLTIQRTQQEDSAVYLCASSVGSSYNEQFFGPGTRLTVL.

This clonotype has at least ten counts. The chain recombines TRBV3-1 with TRBJ2-5; TRBD2 aligns across 11 bases. Losses at the gene ends were 2 bases for V and 2 bases for J; bases not matched to a gene: 4. The CDR3 extends over 16 amino acids. The germline CDR1 and CDR2 sequences are LGHDT and YNNKEL (reference sequence). The CDR3 loop reads CASSQTSGRNQETQYF. CDR3 bases: TGTGCCAGCAGCCAAACTAGCGGGAGAAATCAAGAGACCCAGTACTTC.

This clonotype was seen at least ten times. The chain couples TRBV10-3 to TRBJ1-5; the D is unclear. The CDR3 runs 12 residues. Trimming stripped 0 bases from V and 11 bases from J, with 8 bases between. The germline gives CDR1 ENHRY, CDR2 SYGVKD. CDR3 in DNA: TGTGCCATCAGTGAGTCGAGCCGGGCCCAGCATTTT. It yields the protein CAISESSRAQHF.

This clonotype was counted ten times or more. The chain has TRBV6-5 and TRBJ2-3; D might be TRBD2 (5 bases). Germline-derived CDR1 and CDR2 are MNHEY and SVGAGI. The germline V and J ends were trimmed by 6 bases and 5 bases, with 6 bases remaining between them. This CDR3 has 11 residues. The CDR3 is CASRGVDTQYF. DNA of the CDR3: TGTGCCAGCAGGGGAGTAGATACGCAGTATTTT.

In this sample, this clonotype turned up many times. The rearrangement links TRBV7-2 to TRBJ2-2; TRBD2 agrees at 9 bases. This CDR3 contains 18 residues. CDR1 and CDR2 from the germline V gene are SGHTA and FQGNSA. After removal of 4 bases from V and 4 bases from J, the junction contained 13 bases not matched to a gene. The CDR3: CASSSTGLSGRGTGELFF. DNA for the CDR3: TGTGCCAGCAGCTCAACGGGACTTAGCGGGAGAGGCACCGGGGAGCTGTTTTTT.

The chain is built from TRBV27 and TRBJ2-1; no clear D gene. CDR3 length: 15 amino acids. CDR1 is MNHEY and CDR2 is SMNVEV in the germline V gene (reference sequence). Between the trimmed V and J ends, which lost 3 bases and 0 bases, there was a span of 9 bases. The CDR3 sequence is CASSFEGRSYNEQFF. As DNA, the CDR3 is TGTGCCAGCAGTTTTGAAGGGCGCTCCTACAATGAGCAGTTCTTC.

This clonotype was seen ten or more times. The rearrangement joins TRBV7-2 to TRBJ2-5; TRBD2 matches at 9 bases. The CDR3 is 14 amino acids. Germline CDR1 SGHTA, CDR2 FQGNSA. Losses at the gene ends were 6 bases for V and 1 base for J; bases not matched to a gene: 3. CDR3 in amino acids: CASSPSGIQETQYF. The CDR3 nucleotides read TGTGCCAGCAGTCCTAGCGGGATCCAAGAGACCCAGTACTTC.

In its sample, this clonotype was seen many times. The V gene is TRBV4-2, the J gene TRBJ2-2; 9 positions agree with TRBD2. With V trimmed by 6 bases and J by 6 bases, 8 bases remained unmatched. The CDR3 length is 15 residues. Per germline, CDR1 LGHNA and CDR2 YNFKEQ. CDR3 bases: TGTGCCAGCAGAATAGCGGGAGAAGGGCCCGGGGAGCTGTTTTTT. Translating it yields CASRIAGEGPGELFF.

This chain links TRBV10-2 with TRBJ2-1, with 14 bases matching TRBD2. The germline V gene encodes CDR1 WSHSY and CDR2 SAAADI. Germline trimming cut 1 base from V and 7 bases from J; bases unmatched to any gene: 3. The CDR3 consists of 16 residues. As DNA, the CDR3 is TGCGCCAGCAGTGAGTGGACTAGCGGGAGGATGAATGAGCAGTTCTTC. Translating it yields CASSEWTSGRMNEQFF.

The chain recombines TRBV11-3 with TRBJ1-1, with 7 bases fitting TRBD1. The CDR3 extends over 14 amino acids. CDR1 SGHNT and CDR2 YENEEA come from the germline V gene. J gave up 2 bases and V 4 bases, and 4 bases lay outside the gene matches. The DNA for the CDR3 is TGTGCCAGCAGCTCCAGGACAGGTAACACTGAAGCTTTCTTT. Translation gives CASSSRTGNTEAFF.

The chain combines TRBV7-2 with TRBJ2-1, with D possibly being TRBD2 (5 bases). V was trimmed by 6 bases and J by 0 bases, leaving 12 bases between them. Germline V CDR1 and CDR2: SGHTA, FQGNSA. The CDR3 runs to 15 residues. The CDR3 loop is CASRLSGGSYNEQFF. In DNA form, the CDR3 reads TGTGCCAGCAGGTTAAGCGGAGGCTCCTACAATGAGCAGTTCTTC.

This clonotype has a count of ten or more. J is TRBJ1-1 and V is TRBV11-2, with TRBD1 matching 7 bases. Germline V gives CDR1 SGHAT, CDR2 FQNNGV. The trim removed 4 bases at V and 6 bases at J, leaving 8 bases unmatched. This CDR3 comprises 14 residues. The CDR3 sequence is CASSSFDRVAEAFF. The CDR3, as DNA: TGTGCCAGCAGCTCTTTCGACAGGGTCGCTGAAGCTTTCTTT.

This clonotype showed up just a few times. This sequence joins TRBV6-5 and TRBJ2-3; 7 bases agree with TRBD2. This CDR3 region has 13 residues. Germline-derived CDR1 and CDR2 are MNHEY and SVGAGI. V shed 2 bases and J 4 bases; nucleotides not matched to a gene: 0. CDR3 sequence (DNA): TGTGCCAGCAGTTACGCGGGGGCAGATACGCAGTATTTT. Protein: CASSYAGADTQYF.

The rearrangement uses TRBV29-1 and TRBJ2-1; D uncertain. The CDR3 totals 14 residues. The germline CDR1 and CDR2 sequences are SQVTM and ANQGSEA. V gave up 7 bases and J gave up 4 bases, with 17 bases separating them. The DNA for the CDR3 is TGCAGCGCCGTAAGCCCCTACCCGTACAATGAGCAGTTCTTC. Protein sequence: CSAVSPYPYNEQFF.

The chain couples TRBV6-2 or TRBV6-3 to TRBJ2-4, with 9 positions matching TRBD1. CDR1 is MNHEY and CDR2 is SVGEGT in the germline V gene. J was trimmed by 9 bases and V by 2 bases; bases with no gene match: 5. The CDR3 sequence is 14 residues long. The CDR3 is CASSYMGQGSIQYF. The CDR3 nucleotides read TGTGCCAGCAGTTACATGGGACAGGGCAGCATTCAGTACTTC.

This clonotype was found a few times. The chain joins TRBV29-1 to TRBJ2-7; tentatively, D is TRBD2 (5 bases). The CDR3 is 12 residues long. Between the trimmed V and J ends, which lost 7 bases and 4 bases, there was a span of 14 bases. CDR1 is SQVTM and CDR2 is ANQGSEA in the germline V gene. As DNA, the CDR3 is TGCAGCGCTGCGGGCCAAGGTTACGAGCAGTACTTC. Its protein is CSAAGQGYEQYF.

The chain carries TRBV7-3 and TRBJ2-2, with 7 bases matching TRBD1. The junction had 7 bases not matched to a gene; V was cut back by 6 bases and J by 0 bases. CDR1 and CDR2 from the germline V gene are SGHTA and FQGTGA. The CDR3 sequence is 16 residues long. The CDR3 region is CASRGRQGSNTGELFF. CDR3 bases: TGTGCCAGCAGGGGGAGACAGGGATCGAACACCGGGGAGCTGTTTTTT.

The V gene is TRBV29-1, the J gene TRBJ2-7; TRBD2 matches 7 bases. CDR3 length: 15 residues. Germline CDR1 reads SQVTM; CDR2 reads ANQGSEA. V gave up 3 bases and J gave up 6 bases; unmatched junction bases: 14. The CDR3 spells CSVDGGSSQACEQYV. The DNA of the CDR3 is TGCAGCGTTGATGGCGGGAGTAGCCAGGCTTGCGAGCAGTACGTC.

This clonotype occurred many times. The chain links TRBV27 to TRBJ2-1; D uncertain. The CDR3 extends over 15 amino acids. V dropped 3 bases and J dropped 1 base, with 10 bases sitting between them. Germline V gene data show CDR1 as MNHEY and CDR2 as SMNVEV (reference sequence). The CDR3 DNA sequence: TGTGCCAGCAGTTTGAACGGGTTATCCTACAATGAGCAGTTCTTC. Translated: CASSLNGLSYNEQFF.

This clonotype was seen many times. The chain uses TRBV6-2 or TRBV6-3 and TRBJ1-1, with 7 bases lining up with TRBD1. This CDR3 contains 14 residues. V shed 2 bases, J shed 4 bases, and the junction held 4 bases outside the gene matches. Looked up from germline, CDR1 is MNHEY and CDR2 is SVGEGT. CDR3 loop: CASSYGQGGTEAFF. The DNA for the CDR3 is TGTGCCAGCAGTTACGGGCAGGGGGGCACTGAAGCTTTCTTT.

This clonotype came up many times. V usage is TRBV7-9 and J usage is TRBJ2-7; D is perhaps TRBD2 (5 bases). Trimming shortened V by 4 bases and J by 3 bases, and 13 bases separated the two germline ends. This CDR3 has 14 amino acids. Germline values: CDR1 SEHNR, CDR2 FQNEAQ (reference sequence). For the CDR3, the DNA is TGTGCCAGCAGCTCCCCGACGGGGATCTACGAGCAGTACTTC. Residues: CASSSPTGIYEQYF.

The table lists this clonotype with many counts. The rearrangement links TRBV7-9 to TRBJ2-7; 11 bases fit TRBD2. The CDR3 has 15 amino acids. Germline CDR1 is SEHNR and CDR2 is FQNEAQ (reference sequence). V shed 3 bases, J shed 5 bases, and the junction held 6 bases outside the gene matches. CDR3 sequence (DNA): TGTGCCAGCAGCTTTCAACTAGCGGGAGAGGACGAGCAGTACTTC. Translation: CASSFQLAGEDEQYF.

This clonotype has at least ten counts. The chain combines TRBV12-3 or TRBV12-4 with TRBJ2-1; weak D call: TRBD1 (5 bases). Trimming cost V 3 bases and J 10 bases, with 13 bases left between them. This CDR3 spans 13 amino acids. The CDR3 bases are TGTGCCAGCAGTTTGGAGCAGGGATTGGAGCAGTTCTTC. The encoded protein is CASSLEQGLEQFF.

The chain recombines TRBV4-2 with TRBJ2-1, with TRBD2 identical over 9 bases. CDR1 is LGHNA, CDR2 YNFKEQ, per germline. The CDR3 sequence is 18 residues long. V shed 0 bases, J shed 3 bases, and the junction held 9 bases outside the gene matches. The CDR3 loop reads CASSQDSRLAGNYNEQFF. CDR3 DNA: TGTGCCAGCAGCCAAGATTCCCGTCTAGCGGGGAACTACAATGAGCAGTTCTTC.

This clonotype was detected many times. This chain uses TRBV29-1 with TRBJ1-5; D not certain. Deletions cut 4 bases from V and 0 bases from J, with 10 bases between. The CDR3 is made up of 14 amino acids. Per the germline V gene, CDR1 is SQVTM and CDR2 is ANQGSEA. CDR3 region: CSVALDASNQPQHF. The CDR3 DNA follows: TGCAGCGTTGCTCTGGACGCTAGCAATCAGCCCCAGCATTTT.

This clonotype was recorded many times. The chain's CDR3 is CSARIPSVPGQIKGSYNEQFF. The CDR3 nucleotides read TGCAGTGCTAGAATCCCCAGCGTCCCGGGACAGATAAAAGGCTCCTACAATGAGCAGTTCTTC. The V gene is TRBV20-1, the J gene TRBJ2-1; 7 nucleotides align to TRBD1. Per the germline V gene, CDR1 is DFQATT and CDR2 is SNEGSKA (reference sequence). V shed 2 bases, J shed 0 bases, and the junction held 22 bases outside the gene matches. The CDR3 covers 21 residues.